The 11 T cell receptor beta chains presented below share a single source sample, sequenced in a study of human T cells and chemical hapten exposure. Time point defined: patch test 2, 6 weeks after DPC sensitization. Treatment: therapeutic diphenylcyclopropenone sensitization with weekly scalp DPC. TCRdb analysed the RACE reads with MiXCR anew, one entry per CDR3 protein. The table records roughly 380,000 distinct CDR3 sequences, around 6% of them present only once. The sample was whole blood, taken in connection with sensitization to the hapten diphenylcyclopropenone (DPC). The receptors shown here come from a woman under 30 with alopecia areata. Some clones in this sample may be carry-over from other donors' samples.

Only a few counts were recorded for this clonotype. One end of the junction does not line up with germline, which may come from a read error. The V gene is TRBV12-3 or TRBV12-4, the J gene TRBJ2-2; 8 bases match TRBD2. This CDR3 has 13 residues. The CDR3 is CASSIAGTGELFF. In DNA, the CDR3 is TGTGCCAGCAGTATAGCGGGGACCGGGGAGCTGTTTTTT.

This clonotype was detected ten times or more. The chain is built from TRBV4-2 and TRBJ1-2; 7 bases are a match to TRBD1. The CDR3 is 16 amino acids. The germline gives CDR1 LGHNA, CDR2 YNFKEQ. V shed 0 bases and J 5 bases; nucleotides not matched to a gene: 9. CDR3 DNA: TGTGCCAGCAGCCAAGATCCCGGGGACAGTGGTTATGGCTACACCTTC. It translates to CASSQDPGDSGYGYTF.

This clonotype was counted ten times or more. The CDR3 loop reads CASSQEGGASGNTIYF. CDR3 bases: TGTGCCAGCAGCCAAGAGGGGGGGGCCTCTGGAAACACCATATATTTT. The chain uses TRBV4-2 and TRBJ1-3, with a possible D match to TRBD1 (6 bases). The germline CDR1 and CDR2 sequences are LGHNA and YNFKEQ. The CDR3 is 16 residues long. V shed 0 bases and J shed 0 bases, with 9 bases lying between them.

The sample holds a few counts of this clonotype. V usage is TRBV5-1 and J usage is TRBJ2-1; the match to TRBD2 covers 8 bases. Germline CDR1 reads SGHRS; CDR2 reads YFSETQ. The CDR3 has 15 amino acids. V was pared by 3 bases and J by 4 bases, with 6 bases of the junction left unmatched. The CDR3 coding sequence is TGCGCCAGCAGCTCATATAGCGGGGAATACAATGAGCAGTTCTTC. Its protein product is CASSSYSGEYNEQFF.

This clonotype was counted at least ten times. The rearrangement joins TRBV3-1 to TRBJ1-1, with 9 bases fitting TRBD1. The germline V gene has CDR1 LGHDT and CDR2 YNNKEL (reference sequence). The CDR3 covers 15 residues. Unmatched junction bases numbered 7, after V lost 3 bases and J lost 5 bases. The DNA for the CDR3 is TGTGCCAGCAGCCACCCAGGACAGGGGAAGACTGAAGCTTTCTTT. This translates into CASSHPGQGKTEAFF.

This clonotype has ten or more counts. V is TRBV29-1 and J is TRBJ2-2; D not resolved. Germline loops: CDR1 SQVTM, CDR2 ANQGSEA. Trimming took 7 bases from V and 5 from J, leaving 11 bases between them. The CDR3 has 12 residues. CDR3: CSGSHGTGELFF. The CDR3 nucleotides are TGCAGCGGATCACATGGGACCGGGGAGCTGTTTTTT.

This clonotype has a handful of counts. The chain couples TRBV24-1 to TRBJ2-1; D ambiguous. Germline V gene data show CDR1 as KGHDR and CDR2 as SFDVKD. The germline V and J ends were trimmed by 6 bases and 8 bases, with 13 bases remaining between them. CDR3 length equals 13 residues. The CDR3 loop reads CATSPTEVDEQFF. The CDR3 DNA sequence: TGTGCCACCAGTCCCACCGAAGTGGATGAGCAGTTCTTC.

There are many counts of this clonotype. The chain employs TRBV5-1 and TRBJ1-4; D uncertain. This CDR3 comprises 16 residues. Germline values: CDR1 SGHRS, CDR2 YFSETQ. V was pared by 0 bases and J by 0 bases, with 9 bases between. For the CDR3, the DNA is TGCGCCAGCAGCTTGGCCGGGAGTACAACTAATGAAAAACTGTTTTTT. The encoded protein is CASSLAGSTTNEKLFF.

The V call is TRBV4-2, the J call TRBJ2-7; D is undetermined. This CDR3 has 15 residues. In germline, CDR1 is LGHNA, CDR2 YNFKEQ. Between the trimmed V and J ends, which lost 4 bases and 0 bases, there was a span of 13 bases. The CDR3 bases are TGTGCCAGCAGCCTCGAGCTGGTACCCTCCTACGAGCAGTACTTC. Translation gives CASSLELVPSYEQYF.

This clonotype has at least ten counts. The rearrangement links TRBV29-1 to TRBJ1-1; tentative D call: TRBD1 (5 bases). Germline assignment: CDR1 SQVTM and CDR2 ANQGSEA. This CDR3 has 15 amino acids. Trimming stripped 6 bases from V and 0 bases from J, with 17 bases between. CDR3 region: CSVLPRVPMNTEAFF. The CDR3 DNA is TGCAGCGTACTACCCAGGGTTCCCATGAACACTGAAGCTTTCTTT.

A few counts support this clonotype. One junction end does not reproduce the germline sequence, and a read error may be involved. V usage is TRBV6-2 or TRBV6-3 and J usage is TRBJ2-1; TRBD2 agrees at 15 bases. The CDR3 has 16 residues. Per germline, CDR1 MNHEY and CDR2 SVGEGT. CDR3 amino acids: CASRERTSGGDKEQFF. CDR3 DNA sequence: TGTGCCAGCAGGGAACGGACTAGCGGGGGGGACAAAGAGCAGTTCTTC.